These 14 T cell receptor beta chains share one sample of origin, sequenced in a study of cytomegalovirus exposure and HLA in healthy donors. PCR primers comprised 60 Vbeta and 13 Jbeta primers. Some clones are missing from TCRdb's copy, which holds only in-frame ones; the method was immunoSEQ multiplex PCR. This sample has roughly 200,000 clones, with 75% to 90% found just once. The sequenced sample consisted of PBMCs. The receptors stem from a boy aged 5 to 17 in good health and CMV-seronegative.

The DNA of the CDR3 is TGTGCCAGCAGCTCGGGGGCTAGCGGGTGGCCCCAAGAGACCCAGTACTTC. This encodes CASSSGASGWPQETQYF. The genes are TRBV11-3 and TRBJ2-5; 8 bases match TRBD2. V lost 4 bases to trimming and J lost 1 base; unmatched junction nucleotides: 11. The V gene's germline CDR1 is SGHNT and CDR2 YENEEA. The CDR3 is 17 amino acids. Full variable domain (outside the CDR3, taken from reference TRBV11-3 and TRBJ2-5): EAGVVQSPRYKIIEKKQPVAFWCNPISGHNTLYWYLQNLGQGPELLIRYENEEAVDDSQLPKDRFSAERLKGVDSTLKIQPAELGDSAVYLCASSSGASGWPQETQYFGPGTRLLVL.

V is TRBV5-1 and J is TRBJ2-2, with 8 nucleotides matching TRBD2. This CDR3 region has 17 residues. The V gene end was trimmed by 3 bases and the J gene end by 4 bases; junction bases not matched to a gene: 11. The germline CDR1 and CDR2 sequences are SGHRS and YFSETQ. The CDR3 region is CASSSPLSGRSTGELFF. CDR3 coding DNA: TGCGCCAGCAGCTCGCCCCTAAGCGGGAGAAGCACCGGGGAGCTGTTTTTT.

The chain carries TRBV9 and TRBJ2-1; D is undetermined. The V end lost 4 bases, the J end lost 0 bases, and 11 bases lay between the germline ends. CDR3 size: 15 residues. Germline V gene lookup returns CDR1 SGDLS and CDR2 YYNGEE. DNA for the CDR3: TGTGCCAGCAGCCCCCGGGTTAGCTCCTACAATGAGCAGTTCTTC. Protein product: CASSPRVSSYNEQFF.

V usage is TRBV9 and J usage is TRBJ2-1, with 10 bases identical to TRBD2. The V and J ends lost 2 bases and 9 bases, in that order; junction bases with no gene match: 8. CDR1 and CDR2 from the germline V gene are SGDLS and YYNGEE. The CDR3 runs 15 residues. CDR3 in DNA: TGTGCCAGCAGCGTGGTAGAACTAGCGGGATTTGAGCAGTTCTTC. It codes for CASSVVELAGFEQFF. Complete variable domain (other parts from reference TRBV9 and TRBJ2-1): DSGVTQTPKHLITATGQRVTLRCSPRSGDLSVYWYQQSLDQGLQFLIQYYNGEERAKGNILERFSAQQFPDLHSELNLSSLELGDSALYFCASSVVELAGFEQFFGPGTRLTVL.

This clone was seen more than once but under ten times. For the CDR3, the DNA is TGTGCCAGTAGTACCACATTACTTGAAGGGGACTATAATTCACCCCTCCACTTT. Residues: CASSTTLLEGDYNSPLHF. The chain has TRBV19 and TRBJ1-6, with D tentatively TRBD1 (5 bases). Germline V gene sequence: CDR1 LNHDA, CDR2 SQIVND (reference sequence). This CDR3 is 18 amino acids long. V dropped 4 bases and J dropped 3 bases, with 19 bases sitting between them.

J is TRBJ1-3 and V is TRBV30; weak D call: TRBD1 (6 bases). Trimming pared 3 bases from V and 0 bases from J, leaving 15 bases between. The CDR3 spans 16 residues. Germline CDR1 is GTSNPN and CDR2 is SVGIG (reference sequence). CDR3 nucleotides: TGTGCCTGGAGAATAACAGGGACCTTCTCTGGAAACACCATATATTTT. Translating gives CAWRITGTFSGNTIYF. Supplemented by reference TRBV30 and TRBJ1-3, the full variable domain reads SQTIHQWPATLVQPVGSPLSLECTVEGTSNPNLYWYRQAAGRGLQLLFYSVGIGQISSEVPQNLSASRPQDRQFILSSKKLLLSDSGFYLCAWRITGTFSGNTIYFGEGSWLTVV.

The V call is TRBV11-3, the J call TRBJ1-1, with unresolved D. Trimming took 5 bases from V and 0 from J, leaving 4 bases between them. This CDR3 has 12 amino acids. Germline CDR1 SGHNT, CDR2 YENEEA. DNA of the CDR3: TGTGCCAGCAGCCTTATGAACACTGAAGCTTTCTTT. This codes for CASSLMNTEAFF.

This clone was detected only once. As DNA, the CDR3 is TGTGCCAGCAGCTTAGGGACAGTAGGTCAGCCCCAGCATTTT. Translating gives CASSLGTVGQPQHF. The rearrangement links TRBV7-2 to TRBJ1-5; possibly TRBD1 for D (6 bases). Deletions cut 1 base from V and 6 bases from J, with 10 bases between. Looked up from germline, CDR1 is SGHTA and CDR2 is FQGNSA. CDR3 length: 14 residues.

The V gene is TRBV30, the J gene TRBJ2-3, with 8 nucleotides matching TRBD2. The V segment lost 0 bases and the J segment 5 bases; nucleotides outside the gene matches: 4. Germline V CDR1 and CDR2: GTSNPN, SVGIG (reference sequence). The CDR3 runs to 14 residues. CDR3 in amino acids: CAWSVSLAGDTQYF. DNA of the CDR3: TGTGCCTGGAGTGTATCTCTAGCGGGAGATACGCAGTATTTT.

This clone was counted between two and nine times. The chain combines TRBV6-6 with TRBJ1-3; D ambiguous. V gave up 2 bases and J gave up 3 bases, with 5 bases separating them. This CDR3 comprises 13 residues. Germline loops: CDR1 MNHNY, CDR2 SVGAGI (reference sequence). The CDR3 loop reads CASSYPDGNTIYF. CDR3 DNA: TGTGCCAGCAGTTACCCAGATGGAAACACCATATATTTT.

The chain has TRBV29-1 and TRBJ2-7; 11 bases map to TRBD2. This CDR3 comprises 16 residues. V was clipped by 1 base and J by 4 bases; unmatched bases: 9. Germline loops: CDR1 SQVTM, CDR2 ANQGSEA. Here the CDR3 reads CSVEGATSGSPYEQYF. The CDR3 DNA is TGCAGCGTTGAAGGTGCAACTAGCGGGAGCCCTTACGAGCAGTACTTC.

The chain combines TRBV9 with TRBJ1-4; possibly TRBD1 for D (6 bases). Trimming removed 3 bases from V and 4 bases from J, with 10 bases in between. The CDR3 covers 14 residues. Germline loops: CDR1 SGDLS, CDR2 YYNGEE. The CDR3 DNA reads as TGTGCCAGCAGCGCGACAGGTCATAATGAAAAACTGTTTTTT. This sequence encodes CASSATGHNEKLFF.

In this sample, this clone turned up a few times. The chain couples TRBV18 to TRBJ2-7, with 8 bases matching TRBD1. With 3 bases clipped from V and 5 bases from J, the junction kept 9 bases outside the gene matches. CDR3 length: 15 amino acids. The V gene's germline CDR1 is KGHSH and CDR2 LQKENI. The CDR3 loop is CASSPVQGAYNEQYF. In DNA form, the CDR3 reads TGTGCCAGCTCACCGGTTCAGGGGGCGTATAACGAGCAGTACTTC.

This sequence joins TRBV4-1 and TRBJ2-7; D perhaps matches TRBD2 (5 bases). V gave up 0 bases and J gave up 0 bases, with 12 bases separating them. The CDR3 runs to 16 residues. In germline, CDR1 is MGHRA, CDR2 YSYEKL. This CDR3 reads CASSQDNSDGSYEQYF. The CDR3 region has the DNA TGCGCCAGCAGCCAAGATAATAGCGACGGCTCCTACGAGCAGTACTTC.